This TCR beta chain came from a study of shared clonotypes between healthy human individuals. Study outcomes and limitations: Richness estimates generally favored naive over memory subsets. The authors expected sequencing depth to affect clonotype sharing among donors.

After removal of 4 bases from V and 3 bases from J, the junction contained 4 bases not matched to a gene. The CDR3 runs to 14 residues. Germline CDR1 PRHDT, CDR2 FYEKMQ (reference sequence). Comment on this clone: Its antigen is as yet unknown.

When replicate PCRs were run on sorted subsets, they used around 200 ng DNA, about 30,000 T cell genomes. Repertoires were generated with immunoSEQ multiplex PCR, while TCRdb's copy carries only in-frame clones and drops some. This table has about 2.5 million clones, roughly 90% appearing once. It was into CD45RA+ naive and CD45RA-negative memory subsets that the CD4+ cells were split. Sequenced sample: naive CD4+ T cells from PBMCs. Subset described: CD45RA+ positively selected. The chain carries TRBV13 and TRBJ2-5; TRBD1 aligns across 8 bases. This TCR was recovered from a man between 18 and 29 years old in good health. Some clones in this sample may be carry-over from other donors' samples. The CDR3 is CASSSPDREETQYF. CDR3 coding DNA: TGTGCCAGCAGCTCACCGGACAGGGAAGAGACCCAGTACTTC.